Shown below are 29 T cell receptor beta chains from a single sample sequenced in a study of cytomegalovirus exposure and HLA in healthy donors (dated by TCRdb to about 2017). Receptor amplification or capture employed the immunoSEQ multiplex PCR assay. Here the immuneACCESS table is served through TCRdb, limited to in-frame sequences with V and J called. Missing clones are a known gap in these copies; in checked studies unresolved V genes cover under half, and the rest lacks a known reason. This sample gives over 200,000 clones in total; 80% to 90% of them show up just once. The ten largest make up 2.9% of the sample. Material for sequencing was PBMCs. These receptors all come from a young woman in good health and CMV-seronegative.

The genes are TRBV7-9 and TRBJ2-7; TRBD1 matches at 7 bases. The V gene end was trimmed by 5 bases and the J gene end by 6 bases; junction bases not matched to a gene: 4. The CDR3 sequence is 12 residues long. CDR1 is SEHNR, CDR2 FQNEAQ, per germline (reference sequence). CDR3 nucleotides: TGTGCCAGCAGCGGAAGGACAGGCGAGCAGTACTTC. Translated, it gives CASSGRTGEQYF.

This rearrangement joins TRBV27 to TRBJ2-3; D uncertain. Germline V gene data show CDR1 as MNHEY and CDR2 as SMNVEV (reference sequence). Trimming stripped 6 bases from V and 0 bases from J, with 10 bases between. This CDR3 is built from 14 residues. CDR3 amino acids: CASRRSSSTDTQYF. CDR3 coding DNA: TGTGCCAGCAGGCGGTCCTCTAGCACAGATACGCAGTATTTT.

This chain uses TRBV27 with TRBJ2-1; TRBD2 agrees at 7 bases. Germline trimming cut 3 bases from V and 0 bases from J; bases unmatched to any gene: 2. This CDR3 is built from 15 residues. Germline CDR1 and CDR2: MNHEY and SMNVEV (reference sequence). CDR3 protein: CASSFVAGSYNEQFF. The CDR3 bases are TGTGCCAGCAGTTTTGTAGCGGGCTCCTACAATGAGCAGTTCTTC.

V and J are TRBV30 and TRBJ2-2; D call uncertain. The germline V and J ends were trimmed by 7 bases and 7 bases, with 16 bases remaining between them. Germline V gene sequence: CDR1 GTSNPN, CDR2 SVGIG (reference sequence). The CDR3 extends over 13 amino acids. CDR3 in amino acids: CAYFHIQRGELFF. The CDR3 bases are TGTGCCTACTTTCATATCCAGCGCGGGGAGCTGTTTTTT.

V is TRBV27 and J is TRBJ2-1; possibly TRBD2 for D (6 bases). Looked up from germline, CDR1 is MNHEY and CDR2 is SMNVEV (reference sequence). V was clipped by 6 bases and J by 10 bases, with 13 bases between them. This CDR3 spans 12 amino acids. The CDR3 coding sequence is TGTGCCAGCAGCCCGGGGGTCCTGGAGCAGTTCTTC. This codes for CASSPGVLEQFF.

The genes are TRBV14 and TRBJ2-2, with 11 bases fitting TRBD1. V was pared by 4 bases and J by 3 bases, with 4 bases of the junction left unmatched. The CDR3 loop spans 16 amino acids. Germline V lookup: CDR1 SGHDN, CDR2 FVKESK. CDR3 sequence reads: CASSPRDRGYTGELFF. CDR3 DNA sequence: TGTGCCAGCAGCCCTCGGGACAGGGGGTACACCGGGGAGCTGTTTTTT.

In its sample, this clone was seen a few times. The chain carries TRBV15 and TRBJ2-7, with TRBD2 identical over 8 bases. The CDR3 is 13 residues long. CDR1 is LNHNV, CDR2 YYDKDF, per germline (reference sequence). Germline trimming cut 5 bases from V and 1 base from J; bases unmatched to any gene: 1. The CDR3, as DNA: TGTGCCACCAGCGTAGCGGGGTCCTACGAGCAGTACTTC. This encodes CATSVAGSYEQYF.

V is TRBV7-9 and J is TRBJ2-2; TRBD2 agrees at 12 bases. This CDR3 has 18 residues. The V and J ends lost 5 bases and 3 bases, in that order; junction bases with no gene match: 10. Germline V gene lookup returns CDR1 SEHNR and CDR2 FQNEAQ (reference sequence). The chain's CDR3 is CASSIRLAGVSDTGELFF. CDR3 nucleotide sequence: TGTGCCAGCAGCATCCGACTAGCGGGAGTTTCCGACACCGGGGAGCTGTTTTTT.

V and J are TRBV6-5 and TRBJ2-5; TRBD2 is a possible D gene (6 bases). Trimming took off 2 bases at V and 3 bases at J, with 7 bases between the two ends. Looked up from germline, CDR1 is MNHEY and CDR2 is SVGAGI. This CDR3 is 13 amino acids long. The CDR3 reads CASSYAGKETQYF. The CDR3 nucleotides are TGTGCCAGCAGTTACGCGGGGAAAGAGACCCAGTACTTC.

The chain uses TRBV19 and TRBJ1-1; D is perhaps TRBD1 (5 bases). Germline CDR1 and CDR2: LNHDA and SQIVND (reference sequence). V was shortened by 1 base and J by 1 base, with 13 bases between the two germline ends. The CDR3 covers 16 residues. The CDR3 region is CASSIGRRQGNTEAFF. In DNA form, the CDR3 reads TGTGCCAGTAGTATAGGGCGAAGGCAGGGGAACACTGAAGCTTTCTTT.

CDR3 sequence: CASSEQPSGNYNEQFF. DNA for the CDR3: TGTGCCAGCAGTGAACAGCCTAGCGGAAATTACAATGAGCAGTTCTTC. This chain uses TRBV2 with TRBJ2-1; 7 bases are shared with TRBD2. The CDR3 is 16 amino acids. Germline CDR1 reads SNHLY; CDR2 reads FYNNEI. With V trimmed by 2 bases and J by 4 bases, 8 bases remained unmatched. Full variable domain (outside the CDR3, taken from reference TRBV2 and TRBJ2-1): EPEVTQTPSHQVTQMGQEVILRCVPISNHLYFYWYRQILGQKVEFLVSFYNNEISEKSEIFDDQFSVERPDGSNFTLKIRSTKLEDSAMYFCASSEQPSGNYNEQFFGPGTRLTVL.

This chain uses TRBV19 with TRBJ2-7, with TRBD2 matching over 7 bases. This CDR3 has 16 amino acids. Germline values: CDR1 LNHDA, CDR2 SQIVND (reference sequence). V lost 5 bases and J lost 3; bases outside the gene matches: 13. The CDR3 DNA sequence: TGTGCCAGTAGTCCCCCGGGAGGACAACTGTTCTACGAGCAGTACTTC. Protein product: CASSPPGGQLFYEQYF.

The rearrangement uses TRBV15 and TRBJ2-3; 9 positions match TRBD2. CDR3 length: 17 residues. V shed 4 bases, J shed 4 bases, and the junction held 12 bases outside the gene matches. CDR1 LNHNV and CDR2 YYDKDF come from the germline V gene (reference sequence). CDR3 region: CATSTPQGSGRPDTQYF. In DNA form, the CDR3 reads TGTGCCACCAGCACCCCCCAAGGTAGCGGGAGACCAGATACGCAGTATTTT.

The table lists this clone with a few counts. The rearrangement links TRBV7-3 to TRBJ2-2; 8 bases agree with TRBD1. The trim removed 4 bases at V and 7 bases at J, leaving 5 bases unmatched. Germline V gene data show CDR1 as SGHTA and CDR2 as FQGTGA. This CDR3 contains 14 residues. The CDR3: CASSSTGVGGELFF. CDR3 nucleotides: TGTGCCAGCAGCTCGACAGGGGTCGGCGGGGAGCTGTTTTTT.

This clone occurred once. CDR3 sequence: CASSADRGDEKLFF. The CDR3, as DNA: TGTGCCAGCTCAGCGGACAGGGGAGATGAAAAACTGTTTTTT. The chain joins TRBV18 to TRBJ1-4; 9 bases fit TRBD1. V shed 5 bases, J shed 6 bases, and the junction held 4 bases outside the gene matches. This CDR3 has 14 residues. CDR1 KGHSH and CDR2 LQKENI come from the germline V gene.

The chain uses TRBV28 and TRBJ2-1, with TRBD2 as a possible D gene (7 bases). The CDR3 loop spans 16 amino acids. Germline loops: CDR1 MDHEN, CDR2 SYDVKM. The germline V and J ends were trimmed by 4 bases and 4 bases, with 17 bases remaining between them. CDR3 bases: TGTGCCAGCAGTTGGCCCCTAGGGGGGGATTACAATGAGCAGTTCTTC. Its translation is CASSWPLGGDYNEQFF.

This sequence joins TRBV6-1 and TRBJ1-1; perhaps TRBD1 as D (5 bases). This CDR3 has 13 residues. The germline V gene encodes CDR1 MNHNS and CDR2 SASEGT. Trimming pared 6 bases from V and 7 bases from J, leaving 15 bases between. CDR3 DNA sequence: TGTGCCAGCAGCCTAGAGGATGGACATGAAGCTTTCTTT. This sequence encodes CASSLEDGHEAFF.

The gene calls are TRBV28 and TRBJ2-5, with TRBD1 matching 7 bases. V gave up 3 bases and J gave up 5 bases; unmatched junction bases: 18. The germline V gene encodes CDR1 MDHEN and CDR2 SYDVKM. The CDR3 has 18 residues. CDR3 nucleotides: TGTGCCAGCAGTTTGGACTTTAGGGCAGGGGGTTTAGTGGAGACCCAGTACTTC. It encodes CASSLDFRAGGLVETQYF.

The genes are TRBV6-1 and TRBJ1-5; TRBD1 matches at 8 bases. V lost 2 bases and J lost 0; bases outside the gene matches: 18. The CDR3 loop spans 21 amino acids. Germline assignment: CDR1 MNHNS and CDR2 SASEGT. CDR3 in amino acids: CASSERAAGAGGIGSNQPQHF. CDR3 in DNA: TGTGCCAGCAGTGAACGAGCTGCTGGGGCAGGGGGCATAGGTAGCAATCAGCCCCAGCATTTT.

The chain has TRBV29-1 and TRBJ1-1; 10 positions agree with TRBD1. In germline, CDR1 is SQVTM, CDR2 ANQGSEA. The V segment lost 4 bases and the J segment 0 bases; nucleotides outside the gene matches: 2. CDR3 size: 14 residues. The CDR3 DNA sequence: TGCAGCGTTGGGACAGGGGGTTTGAACACTGAAGCTTTCTTT. Translated, it gives CSVGTGGLNTEAFF.

The CDR3 here is CASSLGAGGREETQYF. The DNA for the CDR3 is TGTGCCAGCAGCTTAGGAGCGGGAGGGCGAGAAGAGACCCAGTACTTC. The chain uses TRBV7-2 and TRBJ2-5; 10 positions agree with TRBD2. CDR1 is SGHTA, CDR2 FQGNSA, per germline. J gave up 3 bases and V 1 base, and 5 bases lay outside the gene matches. This CDR3 has 16 amino acids.

The chain is built from TRBV7-2 and TRBJ1-5; D gene uncertain. The CDR3 contains 13 residues. Germline V gene lookup returns CDR1 SGHTA and CDR2 FQGNSA. V shed 6 bases and J shed 3 bases, with 9 bases lying between them. The CDR3 reads CASSRQYNQPQHF. The CDR3 bases are TGTGCCAGCAGTCGACAATACAATCAGCCCCAGCATTTT. Based on the CDR3 plus reference TRBV7-2 and TRBJ1-5, the full variable domain is GAGVSQSPSNKVTEKGKDVELRCDPISGHTALYWYRQSLGQGLEFLIYFQGNSAPDKSGLPSDRFSAERTGGSVSTLTIQRTQQEDSAVYLCASSRQYNQPQHFGDGTRLSIL.

The chain employs TRBV1 and TRBJ2-7; the DNA was not used to check the table's D call, TRBD1. TRBV1 is labeled a pseudogene. The CDR3 spans 13 residues. This CDR3 is CTSVIDGTYEQYF. CDR3 in DNA: TGCACCAGCGTTATTGACGGGACATACGAGCAGTACTTC.

This sequence joins TRBV2 and TRBJ2-7, with D possibly matching TRBD1 (6 bases). The CDR3 is 15 residues long. CDR1 SNHLY and CDR2 FYNNEI come from the germline V gene. Trimming took off 6 bases at V and 2 bases at J, with 17 bases between the two ends. The CDR3 sequence: CASRLTGPLTYEQYF. The CDR3 nucleotides read TGTGCCAGCAGGTTGACAGGACCGCTAACCTACGAGCAGTACTTC.

The table lists this clone with a count of one. This chain connects TRBV11-2 to TRBJ2-5; D perhaps matches TRBD2 (7 bases). The CDR3 spans 15 residues. V lost 1 base and J 1 base, leaving 10 bases between the germline ends. The germline V gene encodes CDR1 SGHAT and CDR2 FQNNGV. CDR3 nucleotide sequence: TGTGCCAGCAGCTTAGCCCGGGGGGCCCAAGAGACCCAGTACTTC. It encodes CASSLARGAQETQYF.

The gene calls are TRBV19 and TRBJ2-7; tentatively, D is TRBD2 (5 bases). This CDR3 has 15 amino acids. The germline CDR1 and CDR2 sequences are LNHDA and SQIVND (reference sequence). Trimming took off 5 bases at V and 0 bases at J, with 14 bases between the two ends. The CDR3 DNA reads as TGTGCCAGTAGTCCTCGGGATTCCCACTCCTACGAGCAGTACTTC. This encodes CASSPRDSHSYEQYF. The full variable domain, with the rest looked up from reference TRBV19 and TRBJ2-7, is DGGITQSPKYLFRKEGQNVTLSCEQNLNHDAMYWYRQDPGQGLRLIYYSQIVNDFQKGDIAEGYSVSREKKESFPLTVTSAQKNPTAFYLCASSPRDSHSYEQYFGPGTRLTVT.

The V and J genes are TRBV2 and TRBJ2-6; possibly TRBD2 for D (6 bases). The germline CDR1 and CDR2 sequences are SNHLY and FYNNEI. The ends were cut back, 6 bases at V and 0 bases at J, with 12 bases in the middle. The CDR3 is 16 residues long. CDR3 in DNA: TGTGCCAGCAGCGGGACTTGGTTCTCTGGGGCCAACGTCCTGACTTTC. Encoded protein: CASSGTWFSGANVLTF.

This clone was seen more than once but under ten times. This chain connects TRBV6-1 to TRBJ2-5; D unresolved. This CDR3 is built from 11 residues. Germline V CDR1 and CDR2: MNHNS, SASEGT. The V end lost 7 bases, the J end lost 4 bases, and 7 bases lay between the germline ends. The CDR3 spells CASIFRETQYF. In DNA form, the CDR3 reads TGTGCCAGCATCTTTCGAGAGACCCAGTACTTC.

This clone was seen more than once but under ten times. V and J are TRBV19 and TRBJ2-7; D is unclear. The germline V gene has CDR1 LNHDA and CDR2 SQIVND (reference sequence). Trimming took 10 bases from V and 2 from J, leaving 12 bases between them. CDR3 size: 12 residues. CDR3 amino acids: CAIPSPTYEQYF. Written as DNA, the CDR3 is TGTGCCATCCCATCCCCAACCTACGAGCAGTACTTC. Full variable domain (outside the CDR3, taken from reference TRBV19 and TRBJ2-7): DGGITQSPKYLFRKEGQNVTLSCEQNLNHDAMYWYRQDPGQGLRLIYYSQIVNDFQKGDIAEGYSVSREKKESFPLTVTSAQKNPTAFYLCAIPSPTYEQYFGPGTRLTVT.